The source of this T cell receptor (beta chain) is a study of CD8 T cells in ankylosing spondylitis. Study-wide results and limits: Clones tied to disease were said to be significantly enriched in matched ankylosing spondylitis synovial fluid. A motif of 8 or 9 highly homologous TCR beta variants was seen as apparently characteristic of ankylosing spondylitis blood. A number of the motif variants had already been described in reactive arthritis synovial fluid and blood.

Generation of TCR beta libraries employed quantitative 5'-RACE incorporating molecular barcodes. TCRdb redid the calling of the 5' RACE reads with MiXCR, one entry per CDR3 protein. The table records 750,000 to 850,000 distinct CDR3 sequences, roughly 10% of them present only once. This clonotype was observed a few times. No antigen is known for it. V lost 3 bases and J lost 1, with 16 bases in between. This CDR3 has 16 amino acids. Germline V gives CDR1 DFQATT, CDR2 SNEGSKA (reference sequence). Sequenced: blood, either unsorted or a sorted T cell fraction (not recorded which). The gene calls are TRBV20-1 and TRBJ1-5; possible D gene TRBD1, 5 bases. This clonotype was sampled from a male donor with ankylosing spondylitis. CDR3 loop: CSARFPGRGSNQPQHF. The CDR3 bases are TGCAGTGCTAGGTTCCCAGGGAGAGGGAGCAATCAGCCCCAGCATTTT.